This T cell receptor beta chain was sequenced in a study of control samples from healthy donors and cancer patients. Produced via immunoSEQ multiplex PCR; TCRdb's table is partial and in-frame only. The sample contains 170,000 or so clones, around 90% of which appear only once. Germline V gives CDR1 SGHTA, CDR2 FQGNSA. The CDR3 is 14 amino acids. Trimming pared 4 bases from V and 7 bases from J, leaving 14 bases between. The specimen was blood. The genes are TRBV7-2 and TRBJ2-1, with D maybe TRBD2 (6 bases). The clonotype comes from a woman aged 40 to 50 in good health. The chain's CDR3 is CASSSPRGRNEQFF. CDR3 coding DNA: TGTGCCAGCAGCTCCCCCCGGGGGAGGAATGAGCAGTTCTTC.